Below, 26 T cell receptor beta chains from the same sample are listed, as sequenced in a study of cytomegalovirus exposure and HLA in healthy donors. The PCR used 60 Vbeta and 13 Jbeta primers. Only in-frame clones appear in the TCRdb table, and some are missing; sequencing was by immunoSEQ multiplex PCR. Here the sample spans roughly 100,000 clones, about 12% being singletons. Sequencing was done on a sample of PBMCs. These receptors originate from a man aged 40-55 years in good health and CMV-seropositive.

This clone was observed a handful of times. CDR3 nucleotide sequence: TGCGCCAGCAGCCAAGATCGGACAGTGGAACGGCCCCAGCATTTT. It is translated as CASSQDRTVERPQHF. J is TRBJ1-5 and V is TRBV4-3; tentatively, D is TRBD1 (6 bases). The CDR3 is 15 amino acids. Between the trimmed V and J ends, which lost 0 bases and 9 bases, there was a span of 15 bases. CDR1 and CDR2 from the germline V gene are LGHNA and YSLEER.

This clone showed up just a few times. V usage is TRBV28 and J usage is TRBJ1-4, with D perhaps matching TRBD1 (6 bases). The CDR3 runs to 17 residues. Trimming removed 2 bases at V and 4 bases at J, with 17 bases between. Germline V gene lookup returns CDR1 MDHEN and CDR2 SYDVKM. The CDR3 loop reads CASSLGGPGVGNEKLFF. CDR3 DNA: TGTGCCAGCAGTTTAGGAGGCCCAGGGGTGGGTAATGAAAAACTGTTTTTT.

This chain links TRBV27 with TRBJ1-5; D perhaps matches TRBD1 (5 bases). The CDR3 length is 14 residues. The V end lost 2 bases, the J end lost 3 bases, and 8 bases lay between the germline ends. The germline gives CDR1 MNHEY, CDR2 SMNVEV (reference sequence). CDR3 sequence (DNA): TGTGCCAGCAGTTTAAGCAGGGACAATCAGCCCCAGCATTTT. Amino acids: CASSLSRDNQPQHF.

The V call is TRBV10-3, the J call TRBJ2-2; weak D call: TRBD2 (5 bases). Deletions cut 3 bases from V and 5 bases from J, with 13 bases between. The CDR3 consists of 15 residues. Germline lookup yields CDR1 ENHRY and CDR2 SYGVKD. DNA for the CDR3: TGTGCCATCAGTGATATGGGAGTAGGTACCGGGGAGCTGTTTTTT. It encodes CAISDMGVGTGELFF.

Only a few counts were recorded for this clone. The chain couples TRBV2 to TRBJ1-5; TRBD1 aligns across 7 bases. Trimming removed 9 bases from V and 7 bases from J; junction bases left unmatched: 9. The CDR3 length is 13 residues. From germline, CDR1 is SNHLY and CDR2 FYNNEI. For the CDR3, the DNA is TGTGCCAGTGAACAGGGGTCCCGGCAGCCCCAGCATTTT. Protein product: CASEQGSRQPQHF.

This clone has more than one count but fewer than ten. The V and J genes are TRBV9 and TRBJ2-7; no reliable D call. This CDR3 region has 13 residues. CDR1 is SGDLS and CDR2 is YYNGEE in the germline V gene. V dropped 4 bases and J dropped 6 bases, with 14 bases sitting between them. CDR3 residues: CASSLPESGEQYF. Here the CDR3 DNA reads TGTGCCAGCAGCCTACCGGAGTCGGGCGAGCAGTACTTC.

There are a few counts of this clone. The chain combines TRBV23-1 with TRBJ1-2; perhaps TRBD1 as D (6 bases). TRBV23-1 falls under the ORF class, with uncertain function. The CDR3 has 16 amino acids. The V end was cut by 0 bases, the J end by 4 bases, with 15 bases between. In nucleotides, the CDR3 is TGCGCCAGCAGTCAATCGAACAGGGTCGATTGCTATGGCTACACCTTC. It yields the protein CASSQSNRVDCYGYTF.

This clone was counted between two and nine times. This CDR3 reads CASSFDGTSALREQFF. Here the CDR3 DNA reads TGTGCCAGCAGCTTTGACGGGACTAGCGCCCTAAGGGAGCAGTTCTTC. The chain employs TRBV11-2 and TRBJ2-1, with 10 bases matching TRBD2. This CDR3 comprises 16 residues. The junction had 12 bases not matched to a gene; V was cut back by 3 bases and J by 10 bases. Germline-derived CDR1 and CDR2 are SGHAT and FQNNGV.

The J gene is TRBJ1-1, the V gene TRBV28, with TRBD1 as a possible D gene (5 bases). V lost 3 bases and J lost 1, with 12 bases in between. There are 15 residues in the CDR3. CDR1 and CDR2 (germline): MDHEN, SYDVKM. The CDR3 protein is CASSFLGAPNTEAFF. CDR3 DNA: TGTGCCAGCAGTTTTCTAGGGGCCCCGAACACTGAAGCTTTCTTT.

This clone was observed a few times. The V gene is TRBV5-8, the J gene TRBJ1-2; TRBD1 matches 7 bases. V lost 1 base and J lost 5; bases outside the gene matches: 14. The CDR3 extends over 17 amino acids. CDR1 and CDR2 (germline): SGHTS, YDEGEE. This chain's CDR3 is CASSLTFGGGTVYGYTF. The CDR3 DNA follows: TGTGCCAGCAGCTTGACGTTTGGGGGCGGGACAGTTTATGGCTACACCTTC.

This clone has just a few counts. This chain joins TRBV28 and TRBJ2-7; maybe TRBD1 (6 bases). The CDR3 is made up of 15 amino acids. Trimming removed 2 bases at V and 3 bases at J, with 14 bases between. Germline V gene lookup returns CDR1 MDHEN and CDR2 SYDVKM. The CDR3 coding sequence is TGTGCCAGCAGTTTACTTTCGGACAGAGTCTACGAGCAGTACTTC. Translating gives CASSLLSDRVYEQYF.

This clone was counted a few times. V gene TRBV5-4 combines with J gene TRBJ2-5; 7 nucleotides match TRBD2. This CDR3 contains 15 residues. The J segment lost 5 bases and the V segment lost 3 bases, leaving 10 bases of the junction unmatched. CDR1 and CDR2 from the germline V gene are SGHNT and YYREEE (reference sequence). The CDR3 sequence: CASSSSGLPWETQYF. CDR3 coding DNA: TGTGCCAGCAGCTCCTCGGGACTACCCTGGGAGACCCAGTACTTC.

In this sample, this clone turned up a few times. The chain carries TRBV6-5 and TRBJ1-1, with D unclear. V lost 7 bases, J lost 7 bases, and 10 bases lay in between. The length of the CDR3 is 11 residues. Germline CDR1 MNHEY, CDR2 SVGAGI. CDR3 coding DNA: TGTGCCAGCACACAGAACGGTGAAGCTTTCTTT. Its protein product is CASTQNGEAFF.

This clone was counted only a few times. CDR3 sequence: CASSSGANQPQHF. The CDR3 coding sequence is TGCGCCAGCAGCTCTGGGGCCAATCAGCCCCAGCATTTT. The chain uses TRBV5-1 and TRBJ1-5; D is possibly TRBD1 (5 bases). Between the trimmed V and J ends, which lost 3 bases and 3 bases, there was a span of 7 bases. The CDR3 is 13 residues long. Germline assignment: CDR1 SGHRS and CDR2 YFSETQ. The whole variable domain, filled in from reference TRBV5-1 and TRBJ1-5, reads KAGVTQTPRYLIKTRGQQVTLSCSPISGHRSVSWYQQTPGQGLQFLFEYFSETQRNKGNFPGRFSGRQFSNSRSEMNVSTLELGDSALYLCASSSGANQPQHFGDGTRLSIL.

The rearrangement links TRBV7-2 to TRBJ2-1, with 8 bases identical to TRBD1. CDR1 is SGHTA, CDR2 FQGNSA, per germline. J was trimmed by 7 bases and V by 0 bases; bases with no gene match: 5. The CDR3 contains 15 residues. The CDR3 loop reads CASSLATGTGNEQFF. The CDR3 region has the DNA TGTGCCAGCAGCTTAGCAACCGGGACAGGAAATGAGCAGTTCTTC.

The chain has TRBV19 and TRBJ1-1, with D tentatively TRBD1 (5 bases). CDR1 is LNHDA and CDR2 is SQIVND in the germline V gene (reference sequence). Deletions cut 7 bases from V and 5 bases from J, with 17 bases between. CDR3 size: 14 residues. CDR3 DNA sequence: TGTGCCAGTATCGAGTGGGGGAGGACAACTGAAGCTTTCTTT. This translates into CASIEWGRTTEAFF.

This clone was recorded a few times. The genes are TRBV5-1 and TRBJ2-1; D possibly corresponds to TRBD1 (5 bases). Deletions cut 4 bases from V and 5 bases from J, with 10 bases between. Per germline, CDR1 SGHRS and CDR2 YFSETQ. This CDR3 is built from 13 residues. CDR3 coding DNA: TGCGCCAGCAGCCGACAGATTGACAATGAGCAGTTCTTC. This codes for CASSRQIDNEQFF. Full variable domain (missing parts from reference TRBV5-1 and TRBJ2-1): KAGVTQTPRYLIKTRGQQVTLSCSPISGHRSVSWYQQTPGQGLQFLFEYFSETQRNKGNFPGRFSGRQFSNSRSEMNVSTLELGDSALYLCASSRQIDNEQFFGPGTRLTVL.

This clone has a handful of counts. Here the CDR3 reads CASSVEGAVGQNTEAFF. The CDR3 DNA sequence: TGTGCCAGCAGCGTAGAGGGCGCGGTAGGACAGAACACTGAAGCTTTCTTT. The chain couples TRBV9 to TRBJ1-1, with D possibly TRBD1 on 5 matching bases. Trimming cost V 0 bases and J 1 base, with 16 bases left between them. CDR1 is SGDLS, CDR2 YYNGEE, per germline. The CDR3 is made up of 17 amino acids.

The chain recombines TRBV9 with TRBJ2-5, with a tentative D call TRBD2 (6 bases). The CDR3 spans 13 residues. Germline values: CDR1 SGDLS, CDR2 YYNGEE. The V gene lost 1 base and the J gene lost 4 bases, with 8 bases spanning the gap. The CDR3 here is CASSVSGLETQYF. The CDR3 coding sequence is TGTGCCAGCAGCGTAAGCGGGTTAGAGACCCAGTACTTC.

CDR3 sequence: CASSTGQGPNEQYF. In DNA form, the CDR3 reads TGTGCCAGCAGTACCGGACAGGGGCCGAACGAGCAGTACTTC. The V and J genes are TRBV28 and TRBJ2-7; TRBD1 matches at 9 bases. Germline CDR1 and CDR2: MDHEN and SYDVKM. The CDR3 is made up of 14 amino acids. The junction had 7 bases not matched to a gene; V was cut back by 5 bases and J by 5 bases.

The chain combines TRBV29-1 with TRBJ1-2, with D possibly being TRBD1 (5 bases). The CDR3 spans 15 residues. With 1 base removed from V and 4 bases from J, the gap between germline ends came to 16 bases. The germline V gene encodes CDR1 SQVTM and CDR2 ANQGSEA. CDR3: CSVEGGASPGYGYTF. CDR3 DNA: TGCAGCGTTGAAGGGGGCGCCTCGCCAGGCTATGGCTACACCTTC.

This clone was picked up many times. This chain connects TRBV5-1 to TRBJ1-1; D remains unclear. CDR1 and CDR2 (germline): SGHRS, YFSETQ. This CDR3 is 13 amino acids long. The V and J ends lost 2 bases and 3 bases respectively, with 8 bases between them. Written as DNA, the CDR3 is TGCGCCAGCAGCTTTTCAGAATACACTGAAGCTTTCTTT. This translates into CASSFSEYTEAFF.

CDR3 loop: CASSLIIAGEQFF. CDR3 bases: TGTGCCAGCAGTTTAATAATCGCCGGTGAGCAGTTCTTC. The V and J genes are TRBV27 and TRBJ2-1; unclear D gene. CDR1 is MNHEY, CDR2 SMNVEV, per germline (reference sequence). Trimming shortened V by 2 bases and J by 9 bases, and 11 bases separated the two germline ends. There are 13 residues in the CDR3.

The V call is TRBV19, the J call TRBJ2-7, with 9 bases matching TRBD2. The CDR3 is made up of 16 amino acids. V dropped 5 bases and J dropped 7; count of bases not matched to a gene: 15. CDR1 and CDR2 (germline): LNHDA, SQIVND (reference sequence). The CDR3 protein is CASSPRRVAGVGEQYF. Here the CDR3 DNA reads TGTGCCAGTAGTCCAAGGCGGGTAGCGGGAGTAGGTGAGCAGTACTTC. Based on the CDR3 plus reference TRBV19 and TRBJ2-7, the full variable domain is DGGITQSPKYLFRKEGQNVTLSCEQNLNHDAMYWYRQDPGQGLRLIYYSQIVNDFQKGDIAEGYSVSREKKESFPLTVTSAQKNPTAFYLCASSPRRVAGVGEQYFGPGTRLTVT.

This clone was detected a few times. The V call is TRBV6-5, the J call TRBJ1-4; D perhaps matches TRBD1 (6 bases). The germline gives CDR1 MNHEY, CDR2 SVGAGI. The CDR3 runs to 15 residues. V gave up 0 bases and J gave up 8 bases, with 13 bases separating them. CDR3 nucleotide sequence: TGTGCCAGCAGTTACTCGTCGGCAGGGGTAGAAAAACTGTTTTTT. Amino acids: CASSYSSAGVEKLFF.

The chain couples TRBV30 to TRBJ1-1; possibly TRBD1 for D (6 bases). V gave up 8 bases and J gave up 1 base, with 17 bases separating them. The CDR3 runs to 14 residues. In germline, CDR1 is GTSNPN, CDR2 SVGIG (reference sequence). The CDR3 DNA is TGTGCCGGGTCAGGGGTCCCCGGGAACACTGAAGCTTTCTTT. It codes for CAGSGVPGNTEAFF.